This record concerns one TCR beta chain sequence. The antigen remains unidentified. The data are from a study of vaccination effects on CD4 cells after COVID-19. Looking at the study overall: It was with roughly 10 IU/ml IL-2 and around 10 ug/ml peptides that some 1.9 million PBMC per well were cultured.

The CDR3 is made up of 14 amino acids. The ends were cut back, 2 bases at V and 0 bases at J, with 7 bases in the middle. Germline V lookup: CDR1 LGHNA, CDR2 YSLEER. The authors isolated CD4+ T cells after ten to eleven days of culture. Each participant received a vaccine that was either BNT162b2 or mRNA-1273, given as two doses. All vaccine recipients tested negative for nucleocapsid antibodies and had never contracted SARS-CoV-2 infection. Only in-frame clones appear in the TCRdb table, and some are missing; sequencing was by immunoSEQ multiplex PCR. The sample records tens of thousands of clones, 73% being singletons. Whole-study results and caveats: Convalescent patients numbered few in the study; early post-infection timepoints were missing entirely. Clones induced by infection and by vaccine showed marked clonal contraction late after vaccination.

The chain carries TRBV4-3 and TRBJ1-2; D gene ambiguous. The material sequenced was CD4+ T cells from PBMCs cultured without peptide, taken after COVID-19 vaccination. The sequence came from a human donor who received a COVID-19 vaccine. DNA of the CDR3: TGCGCCAGCAGCCAAACCGGGACTAACTATGGCTACACCTTC. As protein: CASSQTGTNYGYTF.